This record concerns one TCR beta chain sequence. What it binds is unknown. This entry comes from a study of blood T cells in healthy people across ages. Study outcomes and limitations: Long-lived donors exceeded aged donors in naive CD4+ cells and diversity.

Through a sample-barcoded 5' primer and a J-beta primer mix, a second PCR was run for roughly 6 to 11 cycles. Researchers report that each sample yielded at least 2.5 million CDR3-containing paired-end reads. Using its own MiXCR run on the 5' RACE reads, TCRdb lists one record per CDR3 protein. The table has 550,000 to 750,000 distinct CDR3 sequences, around 20% seen once. V trimming: 9 bases; J trimming: 1 base; junction bases outside the gene matches: 7. The CDR3 sequence is 14 residues long. CDR1 and CDR2 (germline): MNHNS, SASEGT. Whenever a sample was processed, at least 6.5 million PBMCs were isolated.

J is TRBJ2-5 and V is TRBV6-1, with TRBD1 identical over 8 bases. Sequenced input: blood. The receptor's source is a man aged 70 or older in good health. Written as DNA, the CDR3 is TGTGCCAGTGGACAGGGAAACTTCCAAGAGACCCAGTACTTC. As protein: CASGQGNFQETQYF.